This TCR beta chain was sequenced in a study of regulatory T cells in long-lasting Graves disease. Time point in this sample: persistent/refractory GD, antithyroid drugs over 5 years with positive TRAb. RNA extracted from PBMCs served as the sequencing template. The V end was cut by 3 bases, the J end by 8 bases, with 21 bases between. CDR1 is SGDLS, CDR2 YYNGEE, per germline. This CDR3 region has 16 residues. This clonotype was detected only a few times. The authors built TCR beta libraries using iRepertoire HTBI primers and Arm-PCR of CDR3 regions. TCRdb reprocessed the multiplex PCR reads with MiXCR, giving one entry per CDR3 protein. The profile shows about 660,000 distinct CDR3 sequences, 30% of them singletons.

This TCR came from a female donor with Graves disease. The rearrangement uses TRBV9 and TRBJ2-4; D may be TRBD2 (6 bases). The specimen comprised peripheral blood mononuclear cells (PBMCs), sampled when the disease was refractory, from a patient treated with antithyroid drugs. CDR3 sequence reads: CASSALPPGQRDIQYF. The CDR3 coding sequence is TGTGCCAGCAGCGCGCTACCGCCGGGCCAGCGGGACATTCAGTACTTC.